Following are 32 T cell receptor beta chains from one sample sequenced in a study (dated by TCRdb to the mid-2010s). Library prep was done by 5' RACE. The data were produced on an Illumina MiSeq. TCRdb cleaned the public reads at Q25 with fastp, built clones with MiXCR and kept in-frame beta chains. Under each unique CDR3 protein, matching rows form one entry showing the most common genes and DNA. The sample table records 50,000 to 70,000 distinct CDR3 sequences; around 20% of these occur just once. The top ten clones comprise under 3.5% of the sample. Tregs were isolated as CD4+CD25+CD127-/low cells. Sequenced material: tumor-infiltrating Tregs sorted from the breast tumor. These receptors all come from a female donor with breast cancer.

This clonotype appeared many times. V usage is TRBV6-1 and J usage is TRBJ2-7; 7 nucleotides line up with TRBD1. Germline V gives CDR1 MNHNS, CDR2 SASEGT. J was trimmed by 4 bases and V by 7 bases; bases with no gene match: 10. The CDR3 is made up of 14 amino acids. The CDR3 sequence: CASTGTRGKYEQYF. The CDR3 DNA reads TGTGCCAGCACCGGGACCAGGGGGAAGTACGAGCAGTACTTC.

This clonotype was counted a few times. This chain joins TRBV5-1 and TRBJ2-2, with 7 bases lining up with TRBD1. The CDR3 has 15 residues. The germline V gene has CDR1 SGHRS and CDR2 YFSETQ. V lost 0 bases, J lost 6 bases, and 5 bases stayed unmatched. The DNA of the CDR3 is TGCGCCAGCAGCTTGGCCCCGACAGGGTCCGGGGAGCTGTTTTTT. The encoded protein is CASSLAPTGSGELFF.

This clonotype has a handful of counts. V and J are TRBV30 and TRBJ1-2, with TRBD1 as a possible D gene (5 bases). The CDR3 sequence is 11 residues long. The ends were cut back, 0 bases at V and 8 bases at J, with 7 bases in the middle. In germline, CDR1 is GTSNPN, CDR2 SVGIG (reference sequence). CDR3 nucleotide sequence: TGTGCCTGGAGTGTGGGGGAAGGCTACACCTTC. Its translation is CAWSVGEGYTF.

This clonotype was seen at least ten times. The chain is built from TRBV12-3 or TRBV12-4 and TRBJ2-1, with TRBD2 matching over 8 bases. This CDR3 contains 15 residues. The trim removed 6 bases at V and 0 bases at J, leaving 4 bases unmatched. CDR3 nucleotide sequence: TGTGCCAGCAGCCCGGGGGGGAGCTCCTACAATGAGCAGTTCTTC. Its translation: CASSPGGSSYNEQFF.

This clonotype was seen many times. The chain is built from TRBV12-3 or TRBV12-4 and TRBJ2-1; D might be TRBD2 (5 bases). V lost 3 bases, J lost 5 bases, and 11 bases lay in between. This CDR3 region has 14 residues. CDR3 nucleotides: TGTGCCAGCAGTTTCGGAGGCTGGCACAATGAGCAGTTCTTC. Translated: CASSFGGWHNEQFF.

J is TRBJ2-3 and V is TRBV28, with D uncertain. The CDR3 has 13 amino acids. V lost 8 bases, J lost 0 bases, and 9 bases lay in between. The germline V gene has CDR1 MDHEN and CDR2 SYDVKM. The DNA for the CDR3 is TGTGCCAGCCATGACTTTAGCACAGATACGCAGTATTTT. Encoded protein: CASHDFSTDTQYF.

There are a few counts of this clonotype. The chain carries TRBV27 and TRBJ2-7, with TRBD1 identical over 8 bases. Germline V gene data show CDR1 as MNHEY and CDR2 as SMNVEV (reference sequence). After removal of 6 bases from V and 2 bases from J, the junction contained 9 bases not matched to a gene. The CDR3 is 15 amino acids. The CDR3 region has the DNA TGTGCCAGCAGCCCGACCGGGACAGGACCCTACGAGCAGTACTTC. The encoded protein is CASSPTGTGPYEQYF.

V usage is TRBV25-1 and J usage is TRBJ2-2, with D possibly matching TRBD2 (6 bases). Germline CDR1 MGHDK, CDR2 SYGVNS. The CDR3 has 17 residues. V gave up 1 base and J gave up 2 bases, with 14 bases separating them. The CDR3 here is CASSEWWRGTNTGELFF. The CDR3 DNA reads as TGTGCCAGCAGTGAATGGTGGAGGGGAACCAACACCGGGGAGCTGTTTTTT.

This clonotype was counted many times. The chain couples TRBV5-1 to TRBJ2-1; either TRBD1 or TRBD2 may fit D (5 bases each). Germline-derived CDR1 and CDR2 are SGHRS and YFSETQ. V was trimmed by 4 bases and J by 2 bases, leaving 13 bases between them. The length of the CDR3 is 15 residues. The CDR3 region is CASSAGRGPYNEQFF. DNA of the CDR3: TGCGCCAGCAGCGCTGGACGGGGACCCTACAATGAGCAGTTCTTC. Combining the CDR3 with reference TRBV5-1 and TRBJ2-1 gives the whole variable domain KAGVTQTPRYLIKTRGQQVTLSCSPISGHRSVSWYQQTPGQGLQFLFEYFSETQRNKGNFPGRFSGRQFSNSRSEMNVSTLELGDSALYLCASSAGRGPYNEQFFGPGTRLTVL.

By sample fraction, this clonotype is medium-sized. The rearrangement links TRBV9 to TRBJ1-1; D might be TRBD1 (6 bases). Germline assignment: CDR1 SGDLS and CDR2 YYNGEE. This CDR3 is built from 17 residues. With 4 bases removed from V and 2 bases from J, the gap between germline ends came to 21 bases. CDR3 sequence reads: CASSPTGKRGINTEAFF. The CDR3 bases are TGTGCCAGCAGCCCTACAGGGAAGAGGGGGATAAACACTGAAGCTTTCTTT.

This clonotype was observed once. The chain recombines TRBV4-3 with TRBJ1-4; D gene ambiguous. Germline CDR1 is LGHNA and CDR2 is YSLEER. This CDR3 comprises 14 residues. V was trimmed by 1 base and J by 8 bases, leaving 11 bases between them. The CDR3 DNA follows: TGCGCCAGCAGCCAAGTACGAAAGGCCGAAAAACTGTTTTTT. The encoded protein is CASSQVRKAEKLFF.

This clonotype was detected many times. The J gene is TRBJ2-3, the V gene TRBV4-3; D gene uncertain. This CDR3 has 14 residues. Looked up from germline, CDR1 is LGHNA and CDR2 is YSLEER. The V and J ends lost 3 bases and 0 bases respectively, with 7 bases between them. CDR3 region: CASSQRHSTDTQYF. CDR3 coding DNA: TGCGCCAGCAGCCAGAGGCACAGCACAGATACGCAGTATTTT.

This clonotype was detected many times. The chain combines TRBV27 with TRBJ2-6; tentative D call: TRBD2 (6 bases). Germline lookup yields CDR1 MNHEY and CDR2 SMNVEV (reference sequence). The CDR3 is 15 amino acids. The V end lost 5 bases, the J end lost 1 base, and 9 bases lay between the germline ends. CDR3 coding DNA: TGTGCCAGCAGTCCCCGGGAGTCTGGGGCCAACGTCCTGACTTTC. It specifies CASSPRESGANVLTF.

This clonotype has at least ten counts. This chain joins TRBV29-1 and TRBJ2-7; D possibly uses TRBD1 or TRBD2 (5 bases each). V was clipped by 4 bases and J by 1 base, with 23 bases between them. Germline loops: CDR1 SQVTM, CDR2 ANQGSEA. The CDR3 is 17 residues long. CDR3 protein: CSVASYRTPRNSYEQYF. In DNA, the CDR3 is TGCAGCGTTGCATCTTACAGGACTCCCCGGAATTCCTACGAGCAGTACTTC.

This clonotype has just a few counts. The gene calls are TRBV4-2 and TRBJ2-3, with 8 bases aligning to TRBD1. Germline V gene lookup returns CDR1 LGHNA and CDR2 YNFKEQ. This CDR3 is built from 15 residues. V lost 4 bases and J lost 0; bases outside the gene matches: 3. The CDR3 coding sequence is TGTGCCAGCAGCCCCCGGACAGGGAGCACAGATACGCAGTATTTT. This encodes CASSPRTGSTDTQYF.

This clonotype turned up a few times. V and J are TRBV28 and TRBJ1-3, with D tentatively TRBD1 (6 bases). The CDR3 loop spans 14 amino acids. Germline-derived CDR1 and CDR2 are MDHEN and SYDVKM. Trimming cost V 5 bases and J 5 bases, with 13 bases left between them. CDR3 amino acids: CASSPRDKRNTIYF. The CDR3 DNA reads TGTGCCAGCAGTCCAAGGGACAAGAGAAACACCATATATTTT.

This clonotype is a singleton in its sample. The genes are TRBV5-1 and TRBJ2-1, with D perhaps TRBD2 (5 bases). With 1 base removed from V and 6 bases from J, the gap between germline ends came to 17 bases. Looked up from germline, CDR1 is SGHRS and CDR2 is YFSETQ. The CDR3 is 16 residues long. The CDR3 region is CASSLMVGLETNEQFF. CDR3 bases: TGCGCCAGCAGCTTGATGGTAGGACTGGAGACCAATGAGCAGTTCTTC.

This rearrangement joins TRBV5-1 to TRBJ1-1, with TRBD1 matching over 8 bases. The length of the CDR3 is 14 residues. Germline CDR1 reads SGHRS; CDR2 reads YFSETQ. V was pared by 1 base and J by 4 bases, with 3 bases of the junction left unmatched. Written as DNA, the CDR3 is TGCGCCAGCAGCTTGCAGGGGGCAAGCACTGAAGCTTTCTTT. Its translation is CASSLQGASTEAFF. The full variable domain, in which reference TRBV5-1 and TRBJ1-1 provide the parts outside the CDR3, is KAGVTQTPRYLIKTRGQQVTLSCSPISGHRSVSWYQQTPGQGLQFLFEYFSETQRNKGNFPGRFSGRQFSNSRSEMNVSTLELGDSALYLCASSLQGASTEAFFGQGTRLTVV.

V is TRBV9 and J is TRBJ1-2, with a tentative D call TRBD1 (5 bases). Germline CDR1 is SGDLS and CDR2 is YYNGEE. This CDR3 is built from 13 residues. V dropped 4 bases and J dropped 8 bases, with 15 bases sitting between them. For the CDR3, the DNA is TGTGCCAGCAGCCCGACCTCCAGGGCCGGCTACACCTTC. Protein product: CASSPTSRAGYTF.

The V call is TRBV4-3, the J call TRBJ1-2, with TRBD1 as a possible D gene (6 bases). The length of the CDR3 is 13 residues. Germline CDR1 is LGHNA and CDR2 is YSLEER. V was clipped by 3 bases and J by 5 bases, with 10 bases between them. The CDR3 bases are TGCGCCAGCAGCCATAACGGACAGTATGGCTACACCTTC. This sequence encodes CASSHNGQYGYTF.

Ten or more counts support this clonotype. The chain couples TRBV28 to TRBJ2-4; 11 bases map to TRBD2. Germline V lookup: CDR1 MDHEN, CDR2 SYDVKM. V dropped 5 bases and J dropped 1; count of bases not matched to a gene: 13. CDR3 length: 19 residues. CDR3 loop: CASSPQGLAVGEAKNIQYF. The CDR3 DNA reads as TGTGCCAGCAGTCCCCAGGGACTAGCGGTTGGGGAGGCCAAAAACATTCAGTACTTC.

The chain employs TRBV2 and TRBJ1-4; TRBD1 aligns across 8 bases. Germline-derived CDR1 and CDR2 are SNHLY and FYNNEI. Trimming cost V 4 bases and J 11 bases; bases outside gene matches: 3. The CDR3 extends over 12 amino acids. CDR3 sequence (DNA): TGTGCCAGCAGTGCACAGGGGGGGAAACTGTTTTTT. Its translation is CASSAQGGKLFF.

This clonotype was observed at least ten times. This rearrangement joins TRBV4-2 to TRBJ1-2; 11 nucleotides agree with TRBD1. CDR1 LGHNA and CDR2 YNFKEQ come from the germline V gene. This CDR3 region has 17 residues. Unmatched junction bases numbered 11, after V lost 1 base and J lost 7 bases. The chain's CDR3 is CASSQGTGGADLLGYTF. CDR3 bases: TGTGCCAGCAGCCAAGGGACAGGGGGCGCGGATCTTCTTGGCTACACCTTC.

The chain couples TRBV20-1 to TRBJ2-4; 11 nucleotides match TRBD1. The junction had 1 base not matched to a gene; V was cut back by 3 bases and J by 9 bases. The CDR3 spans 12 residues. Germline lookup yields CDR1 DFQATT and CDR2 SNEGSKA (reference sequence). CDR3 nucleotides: TGCAGTGCTAGGGGACAGGGGGGCATTCAGTACTTC. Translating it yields CSARGQGGIQYF.

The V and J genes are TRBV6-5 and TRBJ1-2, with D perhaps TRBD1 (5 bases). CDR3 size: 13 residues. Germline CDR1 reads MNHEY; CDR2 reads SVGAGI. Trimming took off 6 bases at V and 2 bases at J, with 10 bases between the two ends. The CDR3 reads CASRPGINYGYTF. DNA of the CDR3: TGTGCCAGCAGGCCAGGGATCAACTATGGCTACACCTTC.

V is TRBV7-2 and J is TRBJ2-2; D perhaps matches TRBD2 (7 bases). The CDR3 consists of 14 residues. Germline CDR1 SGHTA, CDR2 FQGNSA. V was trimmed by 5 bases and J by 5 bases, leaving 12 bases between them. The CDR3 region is CASSRGAGTGELFF. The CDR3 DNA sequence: TGTGCCAGCAGCCGGGGGGCGGGGACCGGGGAGCTGTTTTTT.

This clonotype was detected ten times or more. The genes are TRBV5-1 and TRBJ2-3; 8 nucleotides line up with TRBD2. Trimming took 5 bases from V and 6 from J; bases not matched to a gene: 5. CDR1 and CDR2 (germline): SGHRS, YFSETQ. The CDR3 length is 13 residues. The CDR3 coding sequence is TGCGCCAGCAGACAGCGGGGGTCCGATACGCAGTATTTT. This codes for CASRQRGSDTQYF. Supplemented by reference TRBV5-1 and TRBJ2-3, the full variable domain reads KAGVTQTPRYLIKTRGQQVTLSCSPISGHRSVSWYQQTPGQGLQFLFEYFSETQRNKGNFPGRFSGRQFSNSRSEMNVSTLELGDSALYLCASRQRGSDTQYFGPGTRLTVL.

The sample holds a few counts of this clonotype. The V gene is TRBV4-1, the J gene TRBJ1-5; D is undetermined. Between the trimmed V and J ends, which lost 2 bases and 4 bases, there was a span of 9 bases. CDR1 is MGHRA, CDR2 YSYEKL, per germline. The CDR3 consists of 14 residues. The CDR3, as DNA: TGCGCCAGCAGCCAACTAGGAAGGAATCAGCCCCAGCATTTT. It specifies CASSQLGRNQPQHF.

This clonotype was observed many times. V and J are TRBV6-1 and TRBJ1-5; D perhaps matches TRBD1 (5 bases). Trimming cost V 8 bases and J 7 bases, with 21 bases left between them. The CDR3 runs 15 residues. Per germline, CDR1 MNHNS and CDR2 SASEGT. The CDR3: CASPPGGSPAQPQHF. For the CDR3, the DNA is TGTGCCAGCCCCCCGGGGGGGTCCCCGGCCCAGCCCCAGCATTTT.

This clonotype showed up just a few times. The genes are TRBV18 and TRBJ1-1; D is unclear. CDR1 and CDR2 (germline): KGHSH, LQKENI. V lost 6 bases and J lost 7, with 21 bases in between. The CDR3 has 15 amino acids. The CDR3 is CASSRTQLGEGEAFF. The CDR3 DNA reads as TGTGCCAGCTCCCGTACGCAGCTCGGGGAAGGTGAAGCTTTCTTT. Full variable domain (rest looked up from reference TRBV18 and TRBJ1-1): NAGVMQNPRHLVRRRGQEARLRCSPMKGHSHVYWYRQLPEEGLKFMVYLQKENIIDESGMPKERFSAEFPKEGPSILRIQQVVRGDSAAYFCASSRTQLGEGEAFFGQGTRLTVV.

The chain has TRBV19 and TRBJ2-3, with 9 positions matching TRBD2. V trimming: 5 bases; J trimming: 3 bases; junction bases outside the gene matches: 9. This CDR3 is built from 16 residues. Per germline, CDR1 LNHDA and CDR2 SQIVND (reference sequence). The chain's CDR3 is CASSPLAGRRTDTQYF. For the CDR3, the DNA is TGTGCCAGTAGTCCGCTAGCGGGACGAAGAACAGATACGCAGTATTTT.

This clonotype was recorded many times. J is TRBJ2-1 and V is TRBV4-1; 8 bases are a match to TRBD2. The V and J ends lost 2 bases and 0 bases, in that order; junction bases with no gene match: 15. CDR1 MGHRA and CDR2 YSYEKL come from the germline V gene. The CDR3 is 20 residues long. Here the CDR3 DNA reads TGCGCCAGCAGCCAAATACCTAAAAGCTTCAGCGGGAGCTCCTACAATGAGCAGTTCTTC. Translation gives CASSQIPKSFSGSSYNEQFF.